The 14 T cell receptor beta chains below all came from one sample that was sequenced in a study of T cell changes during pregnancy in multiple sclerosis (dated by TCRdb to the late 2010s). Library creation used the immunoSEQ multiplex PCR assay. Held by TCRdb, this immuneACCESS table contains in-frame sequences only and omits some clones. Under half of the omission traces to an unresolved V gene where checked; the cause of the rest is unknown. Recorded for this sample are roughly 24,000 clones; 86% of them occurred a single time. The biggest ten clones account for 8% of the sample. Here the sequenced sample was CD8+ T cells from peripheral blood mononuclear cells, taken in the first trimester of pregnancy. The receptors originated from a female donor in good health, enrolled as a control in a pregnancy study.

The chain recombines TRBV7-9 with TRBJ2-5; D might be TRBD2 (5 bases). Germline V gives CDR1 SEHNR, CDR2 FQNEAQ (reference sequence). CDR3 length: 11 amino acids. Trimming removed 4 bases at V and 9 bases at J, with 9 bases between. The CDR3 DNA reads TGTGCCAGCAGCTCTCAGGAGGCCCAGTACTTC. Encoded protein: CASSSQEAQYF.

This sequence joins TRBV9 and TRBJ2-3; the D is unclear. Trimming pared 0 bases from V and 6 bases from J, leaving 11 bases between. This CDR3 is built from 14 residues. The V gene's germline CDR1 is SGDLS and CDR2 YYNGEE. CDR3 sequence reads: CASSVEASSDTQYF. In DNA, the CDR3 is TGTGCCAGCAGCGTAGAGGCTAGTTCCGATACGCAGTATTTT.

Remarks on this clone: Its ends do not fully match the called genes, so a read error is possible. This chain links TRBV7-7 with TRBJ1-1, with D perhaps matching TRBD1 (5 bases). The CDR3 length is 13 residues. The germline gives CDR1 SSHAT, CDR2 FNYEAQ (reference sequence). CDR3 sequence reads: CASSQTGNTEAFF. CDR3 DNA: TGTGCTAGCAGCCAAACAGGGAACACTGAAGCTTTCTTT.

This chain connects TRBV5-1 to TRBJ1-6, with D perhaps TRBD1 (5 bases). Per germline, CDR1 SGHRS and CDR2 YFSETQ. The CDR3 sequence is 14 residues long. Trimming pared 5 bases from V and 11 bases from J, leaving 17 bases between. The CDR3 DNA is TGCGCCAGCAGTCGGACACCTCACTGGCCACCCCTCCACTTT. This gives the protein CASSRTPHWPPLHF.

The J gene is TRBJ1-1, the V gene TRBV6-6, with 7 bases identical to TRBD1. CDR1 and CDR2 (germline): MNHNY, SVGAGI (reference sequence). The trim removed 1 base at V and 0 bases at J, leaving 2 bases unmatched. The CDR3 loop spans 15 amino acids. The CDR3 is CASSYLGQLNTEAFF. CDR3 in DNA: TGTGCCAGCAGTTACTTGGGACAGCTGAACACTGAAGCTTTCTTT.

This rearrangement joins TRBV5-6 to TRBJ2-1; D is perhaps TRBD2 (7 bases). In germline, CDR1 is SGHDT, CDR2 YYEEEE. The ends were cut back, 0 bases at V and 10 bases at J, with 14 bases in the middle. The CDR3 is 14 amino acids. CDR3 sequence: CASSLGGGLEEQFF. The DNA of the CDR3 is TGTGCCAGCAGCTTGGGCGGGGGCCTGGAAGAGCAGTTCTTC.

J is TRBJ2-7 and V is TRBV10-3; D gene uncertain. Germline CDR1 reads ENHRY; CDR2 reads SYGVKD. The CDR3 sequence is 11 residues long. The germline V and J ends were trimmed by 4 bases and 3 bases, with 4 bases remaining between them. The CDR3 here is CAISAGYEQYF. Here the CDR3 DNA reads TGTGCCATCAGTGCCGGCTACGAGCAGTACTTC.

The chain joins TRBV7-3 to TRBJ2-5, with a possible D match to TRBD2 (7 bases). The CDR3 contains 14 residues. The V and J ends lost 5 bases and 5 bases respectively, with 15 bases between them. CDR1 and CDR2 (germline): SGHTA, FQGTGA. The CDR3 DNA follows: TGTGCCAGCAGCAGTACCGGGGGGCCGGAGACCCAGTACTTC. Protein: CASSSTGGPETQYF.

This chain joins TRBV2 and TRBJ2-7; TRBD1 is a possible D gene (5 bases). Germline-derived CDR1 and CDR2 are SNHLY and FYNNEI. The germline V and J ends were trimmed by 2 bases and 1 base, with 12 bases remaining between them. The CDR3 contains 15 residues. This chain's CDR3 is CASSERLGVSYEQYF. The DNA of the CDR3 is TGTGCCAGCAGTGAAAGGTTAGGGGTTTCCTACGAGCAGTACTTC.

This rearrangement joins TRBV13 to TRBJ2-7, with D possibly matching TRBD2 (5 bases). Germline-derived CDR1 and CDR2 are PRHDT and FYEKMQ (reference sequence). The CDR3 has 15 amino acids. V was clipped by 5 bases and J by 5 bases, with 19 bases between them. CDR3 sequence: CASSPLGERSDEQYF. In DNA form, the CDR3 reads TGTGCCAGCAGCCCCCTCGGGGAGCGGAGCGACGAGCAGTACTTC.

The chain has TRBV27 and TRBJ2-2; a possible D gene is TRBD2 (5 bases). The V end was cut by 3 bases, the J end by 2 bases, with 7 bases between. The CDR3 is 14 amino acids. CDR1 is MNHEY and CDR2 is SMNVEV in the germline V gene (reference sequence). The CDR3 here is CASSFGGNTGELFF. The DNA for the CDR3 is TGTGCCAGCAGTTTCGGAGGCAACACCGGGGAGCTGTTTTTT.

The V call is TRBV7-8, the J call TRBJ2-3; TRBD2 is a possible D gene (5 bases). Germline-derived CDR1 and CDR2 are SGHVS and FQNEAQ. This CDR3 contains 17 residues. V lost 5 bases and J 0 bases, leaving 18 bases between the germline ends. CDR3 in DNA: TGTGCCAGCAGCACCTTAGGGAGCCCTCCTAGCACAGATACGCAGTATTTT. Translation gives CASSTLGSPPSTDTQYF.

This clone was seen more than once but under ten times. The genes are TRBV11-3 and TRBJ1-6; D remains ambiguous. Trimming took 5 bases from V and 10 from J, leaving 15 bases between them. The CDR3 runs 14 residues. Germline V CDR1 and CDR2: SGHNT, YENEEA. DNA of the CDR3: TGTGCCAGCAGCCCCTCTTCTCACGGGTCACCCCTCCACTTT. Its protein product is CASSPSSHGSPLHF.

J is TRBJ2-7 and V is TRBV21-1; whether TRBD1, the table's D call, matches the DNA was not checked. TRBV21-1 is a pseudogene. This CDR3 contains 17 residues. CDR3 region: CASSKDPGQGASYEQYF. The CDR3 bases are TGTGCCAGCAGCAAAGACCCAGGGCAGGGGGCATCCTACGAGCAGTACTTC.